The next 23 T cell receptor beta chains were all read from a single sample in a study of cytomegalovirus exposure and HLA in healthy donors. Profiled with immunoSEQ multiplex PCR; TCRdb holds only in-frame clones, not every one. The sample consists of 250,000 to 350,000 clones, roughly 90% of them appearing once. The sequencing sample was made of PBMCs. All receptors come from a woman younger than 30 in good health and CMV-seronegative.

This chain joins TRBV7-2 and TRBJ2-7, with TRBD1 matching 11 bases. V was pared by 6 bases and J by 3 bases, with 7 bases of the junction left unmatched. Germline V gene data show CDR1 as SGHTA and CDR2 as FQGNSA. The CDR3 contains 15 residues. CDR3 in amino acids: CASRRGTGGFYEQYF. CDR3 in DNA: TGTGCCAGCAGACGAGGGACAGGGGGGTTCTACGAGCAGTACTTC.

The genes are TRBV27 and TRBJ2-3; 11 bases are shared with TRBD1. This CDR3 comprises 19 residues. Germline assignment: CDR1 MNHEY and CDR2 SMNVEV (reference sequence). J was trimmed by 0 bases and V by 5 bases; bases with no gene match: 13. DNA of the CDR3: TGTGCCAGCAGTCCGACCGGACAGGGGGCCTGTACTAGCACAGATACGCAGTATTTT. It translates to CASSPTGQGACTSTDTQYF.

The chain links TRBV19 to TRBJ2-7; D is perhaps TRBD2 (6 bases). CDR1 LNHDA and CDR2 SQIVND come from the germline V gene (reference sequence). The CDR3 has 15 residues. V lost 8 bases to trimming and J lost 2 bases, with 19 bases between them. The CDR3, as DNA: TGTGCCAGTGGACCTCCCGGGACTGGAACCTACGAGCAGTACTTC. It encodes CASGPPGTGTYEQYF.

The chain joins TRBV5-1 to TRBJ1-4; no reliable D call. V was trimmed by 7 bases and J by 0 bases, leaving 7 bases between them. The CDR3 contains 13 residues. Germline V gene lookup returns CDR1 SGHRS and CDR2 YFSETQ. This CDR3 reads CASGTATNEKLFF. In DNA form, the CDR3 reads TGCGCCAGCGGAACAGCAACTAATGAAAAACTGTTTTTT.

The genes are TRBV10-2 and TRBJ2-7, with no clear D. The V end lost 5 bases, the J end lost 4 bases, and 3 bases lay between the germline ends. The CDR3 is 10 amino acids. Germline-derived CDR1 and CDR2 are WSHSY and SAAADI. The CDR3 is CASSSYEQYF. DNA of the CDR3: TGCGCCAGCAGTTCGTACGAGCAGTACTTC.

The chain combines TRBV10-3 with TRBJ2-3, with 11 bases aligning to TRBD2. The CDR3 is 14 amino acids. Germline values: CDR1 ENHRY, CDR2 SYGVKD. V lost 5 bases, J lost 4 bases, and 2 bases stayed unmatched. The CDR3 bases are TGTGCCATCAGTACTAGCGGGAGTGCAGATACGCAGTATTTT. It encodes CAISTSGSADTQYF.

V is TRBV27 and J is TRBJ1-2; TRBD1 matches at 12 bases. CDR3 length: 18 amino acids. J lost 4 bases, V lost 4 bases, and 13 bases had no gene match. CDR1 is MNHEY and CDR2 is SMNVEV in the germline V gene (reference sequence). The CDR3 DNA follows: TGTGCCAGCAGTTCTCCACGGGACAGGGGGCATGTTAGCTATGGCTACACCTTC. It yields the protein CASSSPRDRGHVSYGYTF.

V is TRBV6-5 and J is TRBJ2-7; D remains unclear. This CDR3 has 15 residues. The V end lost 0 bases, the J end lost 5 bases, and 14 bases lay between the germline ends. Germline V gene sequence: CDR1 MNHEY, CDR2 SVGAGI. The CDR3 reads CASSYSAATNDEQYF. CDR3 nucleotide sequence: TGTGCCAGCAGTTACTCGGCGGCTACGAACGACGAGCAGTACTTC.

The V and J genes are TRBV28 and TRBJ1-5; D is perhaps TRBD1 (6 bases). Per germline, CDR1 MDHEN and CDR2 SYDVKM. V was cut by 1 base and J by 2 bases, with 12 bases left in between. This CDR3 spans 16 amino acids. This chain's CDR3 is CASSLFMAGGNQPQHF. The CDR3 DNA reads TGTGCCAGCAGTTTATTCATGGCAGGGGGCAATCAGCCCCAGCATTTT.

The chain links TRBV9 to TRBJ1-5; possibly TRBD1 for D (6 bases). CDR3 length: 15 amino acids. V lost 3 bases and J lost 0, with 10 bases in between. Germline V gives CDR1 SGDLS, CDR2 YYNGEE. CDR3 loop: CASSAEQGSNQPQHF. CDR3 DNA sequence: TGTGCCAGCAGCGCGGAACAGGGTAGCAATCAGCCCCAGCATTTT.

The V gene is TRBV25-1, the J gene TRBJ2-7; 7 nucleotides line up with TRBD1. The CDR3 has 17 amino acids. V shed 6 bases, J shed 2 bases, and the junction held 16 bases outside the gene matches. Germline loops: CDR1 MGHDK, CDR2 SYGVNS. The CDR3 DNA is TGTGCCAGCAGCCCCCCGGTGTACGGGACAGAGACCTACGAGCAGTACTTC. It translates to CASSPPVYGTETYEQYF.

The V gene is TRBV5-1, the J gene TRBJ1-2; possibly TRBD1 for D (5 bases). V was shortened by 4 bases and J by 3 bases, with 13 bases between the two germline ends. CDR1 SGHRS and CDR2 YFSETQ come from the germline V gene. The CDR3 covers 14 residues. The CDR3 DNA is TGCGCCAGCAGCGGGGCAGGGAACTACTATGGCTACACCTTC. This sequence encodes CASSGAGNYYGYTF. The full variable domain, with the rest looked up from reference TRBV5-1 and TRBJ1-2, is KAGVTQTPRYLIKTRGQQVTLSCSPISGHRSVSWYQQTPGQGLQFLFEYFSETQRNKGNFPGRFSGRQFSNSRSEMNVSTLELGDSALYLCASSGAGNYYGYTFGSGTRLTVV.

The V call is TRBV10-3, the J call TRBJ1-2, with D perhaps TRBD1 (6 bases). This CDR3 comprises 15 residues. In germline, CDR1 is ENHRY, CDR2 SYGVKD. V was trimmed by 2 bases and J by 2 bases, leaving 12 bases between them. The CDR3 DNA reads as TGTGCCATCAGTGAGGGACAGATTCAAAACTATGGCTACACCTTC. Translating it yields CAISEGQIQNYGYTF.

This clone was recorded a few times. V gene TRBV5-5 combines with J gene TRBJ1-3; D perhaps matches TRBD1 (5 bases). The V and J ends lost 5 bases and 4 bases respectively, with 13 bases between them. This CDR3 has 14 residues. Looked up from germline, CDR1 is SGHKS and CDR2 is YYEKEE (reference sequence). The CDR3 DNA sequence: TGTGCCAGCAGGGTGTTGGGGCCGGGAAACACCATATATTTT. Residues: CASRVLGPGNTIYF.

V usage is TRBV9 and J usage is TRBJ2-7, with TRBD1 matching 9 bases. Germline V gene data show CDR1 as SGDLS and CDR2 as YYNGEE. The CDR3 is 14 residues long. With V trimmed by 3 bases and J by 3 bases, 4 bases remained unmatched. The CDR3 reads CASSADRGGYEQYF. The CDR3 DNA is TGTGCCAGCAGCGCGGACAGGGGTGGCTACGAGCAGTACTTC.

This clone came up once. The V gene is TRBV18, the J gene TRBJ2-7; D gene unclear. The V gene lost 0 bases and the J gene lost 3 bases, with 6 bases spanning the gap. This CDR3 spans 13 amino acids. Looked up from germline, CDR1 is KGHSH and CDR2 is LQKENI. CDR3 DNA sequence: TGTGCCAGCTCACCACCGTCCCTCTACGAGCAGTACTTC. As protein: CASSPPSLYEQYF.

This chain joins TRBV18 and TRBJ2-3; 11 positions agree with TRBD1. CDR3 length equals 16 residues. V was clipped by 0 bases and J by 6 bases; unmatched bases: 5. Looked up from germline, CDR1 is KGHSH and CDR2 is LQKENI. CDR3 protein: CASSPPGTGGLDTQYF. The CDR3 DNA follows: TGTGCCAGCTCACCACCGGGGACAGGGGGTCTGGATACGCAGTATTTT.

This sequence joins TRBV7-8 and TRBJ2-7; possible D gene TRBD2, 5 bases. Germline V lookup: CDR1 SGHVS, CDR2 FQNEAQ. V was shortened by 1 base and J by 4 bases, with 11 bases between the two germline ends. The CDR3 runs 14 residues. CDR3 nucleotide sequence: TGTGCCAGCAGCTTAGACCGACCGGGATACGAGCAGTACTTC. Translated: CASSLDRPGYEQYF.

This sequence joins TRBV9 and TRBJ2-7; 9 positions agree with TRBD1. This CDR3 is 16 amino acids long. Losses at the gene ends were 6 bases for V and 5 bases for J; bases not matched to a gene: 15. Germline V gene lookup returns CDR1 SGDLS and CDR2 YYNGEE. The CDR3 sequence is CASNPTGGVNSHEQYF. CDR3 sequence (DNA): TGTGCCAGCAACCCTACAGGGGGCGTTAATAGTCACGAGCAGTACTTC.

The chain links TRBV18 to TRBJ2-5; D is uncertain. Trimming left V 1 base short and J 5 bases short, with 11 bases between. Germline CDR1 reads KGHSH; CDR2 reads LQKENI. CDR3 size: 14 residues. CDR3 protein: CASSPQDLQETQYF. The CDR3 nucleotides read TGTGCCAGCTCACCACAAGACTTGCAGGAGACCCAGTACTTC.

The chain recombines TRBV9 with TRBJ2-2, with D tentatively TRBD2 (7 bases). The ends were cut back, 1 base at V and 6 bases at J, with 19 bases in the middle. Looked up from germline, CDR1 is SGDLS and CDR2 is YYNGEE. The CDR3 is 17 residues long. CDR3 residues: CASSVTLGGGPSGELFF. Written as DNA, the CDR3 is TGTGCCAGCAGCGTAACCCTAGGGGGAGGGCCTTCCGGGGAGCTGTTTTTT.

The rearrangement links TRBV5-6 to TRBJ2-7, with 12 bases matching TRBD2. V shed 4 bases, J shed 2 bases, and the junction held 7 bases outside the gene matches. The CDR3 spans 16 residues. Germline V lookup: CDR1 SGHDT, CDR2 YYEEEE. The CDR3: CASSTQTSGSAYEQYF. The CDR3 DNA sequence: TGTGCCAGCAGCACCCAGACTAGCGGGAGTGCCTACGAGCAGTACTTC.

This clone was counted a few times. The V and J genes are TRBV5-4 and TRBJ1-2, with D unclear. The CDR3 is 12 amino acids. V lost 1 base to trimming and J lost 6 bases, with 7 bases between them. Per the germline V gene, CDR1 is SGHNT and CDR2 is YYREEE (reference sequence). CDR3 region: CASSLTDDGYTF. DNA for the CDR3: TGTGCCAGCAGCTTGACAGATGATGGCTACACCTTC.